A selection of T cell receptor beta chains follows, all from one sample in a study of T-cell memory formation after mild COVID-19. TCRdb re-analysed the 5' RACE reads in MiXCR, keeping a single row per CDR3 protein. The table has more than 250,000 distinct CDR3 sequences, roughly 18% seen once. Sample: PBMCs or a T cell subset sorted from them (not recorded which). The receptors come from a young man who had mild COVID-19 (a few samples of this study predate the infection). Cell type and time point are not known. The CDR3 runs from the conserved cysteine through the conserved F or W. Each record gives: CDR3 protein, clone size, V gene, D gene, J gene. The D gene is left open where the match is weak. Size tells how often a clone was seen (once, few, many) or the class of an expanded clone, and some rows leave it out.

CSAKTVNTEAFF	few	TRBV20-1	.	TRBJ1-1
CASTLLAGGPQETQYF	few	TRBV5-1	TRBD2	TRBJ2-5
CAISESTHTYEQYF	many	TRBV10-3	.	TRBJ2-7
CSARGTEEETQYF	few	TRBV20-1	.	TRBJ2-5
CASRGPLAPREQFF	.	TRBV6-2/TRBV6-3	.	TRBJ2-1
CSARDREQGQETQYF	few	TRBV20-1	.	TRBJ2-5
CASSPMAGANTGELFF	many	TRBV12-3/TRBV12-4	TRBD2	TRBJ2-2
CASSQETAWLAGVADTQYF	few	TRBV4-2	TRBD2	TRBJ2-3
CASSSYGGSSTDTQYF	few	TRBV7-2	.	TRBJ2-3
CASSWSGGRNIQYF	many	TRBV12-3/TRBV12-4	.	TRBJ2-4
CASSPSGGNEQFF	few	TRBV18	TRBD1	TRBJ2-1
CASSLVFGGQETQYF	few	TRBV12-3/TRBV12-4	TRBD2	TRBJ2-5
CASSSPQGTSGANVLTF	few	TRBV5-1	.	TRBJ2-6
CASSERGGPEDEQFF	few	TRBV7-2	TRBD2	TRBJ2-1
CASILDNLGGEKLFF	.	TRBV5-4	.	TRBJ1-4
CASSGDRWVGYTF	.	TRBV13	.	TRBJ1-2
CASSYSGTGIYNSPLHF	.	TRBV6-5	TRBD1	TRBJ1-6
CASTWGTEHQETQYF	.	TRBV11-2	TRBD1	TRBJ2-5
CASSLGYVGGSNQPQHF	.	TRBV7-8	.	TRBJ1-5
CASSQPAGQLTDTQYF	.	TRBV5-1	.	TRBJ2-3
CSVEGDRPKANEQFF	few	TRBV29-1	.	TRBJ2-1
CASSVTGRLTELGGYTF	few	TRBV9	.	TRBJ1-2
CATSLQGGNTIYF	many	TRBV15	.	TRBJ1-3
CATSLGLETSTDTQYF	few	TRBV24-1	.	TRBJ2-3
CASSGTSANYGYTF	.	TRBV19	.	TRBJ1-2
CASSSSGASYEQYF	few	TRBV12-3/TRBV12-4	TRBD2	TRBJ2-7
CASSVGSVGGYNEQFF	few	TRBV9	TRBD2	TRBJ2-1
CASSPEGDSHSRVLHF	many	TRBV5-1	TRBD1	TRBJ1-6
CSARDQGGASTDTQYF	.	TRBV20-1	.	TRBJ2-3
CASSQNRETQYF	many	TRBV14	.	TRBJ2-5
CASRTGTGGEGTEAFF	many	TRBV5-1	TRBD1	TRBJ1-1
CASSVLSGGADTQYF	many	TRBV9	TRBD2	TRBJ2-3
CASSSLQGTIIWTQYF	once	TRBV6-5	.	TRBJ2-5
CASSPPRAETQYF	.	TRBV5-1	.	TRBJ2-5
CATSRAGGNTGELFF	many	TRBV15	TRBD1	TRBJ2-2
CASSQVSGKSTDTQYF	.	TRBV14	.	TRBJ2-3
CATRGQGVGYNEQFF	.	TRBV24-1	TRBD1	TRBJ2-1
CASSQFTYSGNTIYF	few	TRBV4-1	.	TRBJ1-3
CSVVRTSGLDTQYF	.	TRBV29-1	TRBD2	TRBJ2-3
CASSSRASGSYNEQFF	.	TRBV5-1	TRBD2	TRBJ2-1
CASSSGQITDTQYF	.	TRBV7-3	.	TRBJ2-3
CSVEQGAYETQYF	few	TRBV29-1	TRBD1	TRBJ2-5
CATSDRGQNGGTEAFF	.	TRBV24-1	.	TRBJ1-1
CASSDSVGTEAFF	.	TRBV6-4	.	TRBJ1-1
CASSPNRQNTGELFF	.	TRBV6-5	.	TRBJ2-2
CASSQEQTGLFF	.	TRBV18	.	TRBJ1-4
CATQGPTNTGELFF	few	TRBV5-1	.	TRBJ2-2
CASSQDLGDFDYGYTF	.	TRBV4-3	.	TRBJ1-2
CASIPDRGREQYF	.	TRBV2	TRBD1	TRBJ2-7
CASSLAVGTEAFF	many	TRBV7-2	.	TRBJ1-1
CASSSTGDWAEAFF	.	TRBV12-3/TRBV12-4	TRBD1	TRBJ1-1
CASSYSLEVGFHEQYF	many	TRBV6-6	.	TRBJ2-7